This T cell receptor (beta chain) was identified in a study of blood T cell repertoires in COVID-19. Per the original methods: From reference gene primer amplification, estimates of nucleated cell counts were derived. TCRdb's copy holds only in-frame clones and misses some; the assay was immunoSEQ multiplex PCR. From that table come the V and J calls and clone size; the DNA was used to work out D and trimming. This table has about 440,000 clones, approximately 90% appearing once. CDR3 length equals 11 residues. Trimming cost V 5 bases and J 6 bases; bases outside gene matches: 1. Germline values: CDR1 SGHVS, CDR2 FQNEAQ.

The specimen was peripheral blood. The receptor was isolated from a woman aged 25 to 39 with acute or convalescent COVID-19. The genes are TRBV7-8 and TRBJ2-7, with 7 nucleotides matching TRBD1. Here the CDR3 reads CASSDRVEQYF. Here the CDR3 DNA reads TGTGCCAGCAGCGACAGGGTCGAGCAGTACTTC.